This T cell receptor beta chain was profiled in a study of cytomegalovirus exposure and HLA in healthy donors. Findings and limits, study-wide: The study carried out a later analysis of TCR beta sequences. It associated under 20,000 of them with specific HLA alleles at a false discovery rate of 0.05.

The PCR made use of 60 Vbeta and 13 Jbeta primers. In the original analysis: There were tens of millions of unique TCR beta chains by a later count, and approximately 10 million of them were shared. The data were produced by immunoSEQ multiplex PCR, yet TCRdb's version contains in-frame clones alone and is incomplete. The DNA gave D and trimming, while V, J and clone size come from that table. The data contain tens of thousands of clones, around 80% of them singletons. There are 14 residues in the CDR3. The germline CDR1 and CDR2 sequences are SGHRS and YFSETQ. Trimming took off 4 bases at V and 6 bases at J, with 15 bases between the two ends. This clone was counted a few times. Its specificity is unknown.

The TCR sequence derives from a male donor in good health and CMV-seropositive. The sample consisted of PBMCs. The genes are TRBV5-1 and TRBJ2-3; D is undetermined. The CDR3 is CASSLERGYDTQYF. The CDR3 nucleotides are TGCGCCAGCAGCCTGGAAAGAGGCTACGATACGCAGTATTTT.